The text below deals with one T cell receptor beta chain. The data originate from a study of technical replicates of blood from a handful of donors. Germline values: CDR1 SGHDN, CDR2 FVKESK. CDR3 size: 16 residues. J gave up 0 bases and V 5 bases, and 6 bases lay outside the gene matches. Sequenced by immunoSEQ multiplex PCR; TCRdb stores in-frame clones only, minus some. The table shows around 60,000 clones, with 85% to 95% occurring only once. Sequencing was done on a sample of PBMCs. The chain uses TRBV14 and TRBJ2-1; TRBD2 matches 8 bases. The clonotype was recovered from a human donor in good health. Some clones in this sample may be carry-over from other donors' samples. The CDR3: CASSLGSGGSYNEQFF. In nucleotides, the CDR3 is TGTGCCAGCAGCTTGGGAAGCGGGGGCTCCTACAATGAGCAGTTCTTC.